This T cell receptor beta chain was profiled in a study of shared clonotypes between healthy human individuals. Overall study context: CD4 naive cells filled three plates per donor, CD4 memory three, CD8 naive two and CD8 memory one.

The CDR3 is 14 amino acids. CDR1 SEHNR and CDR2 FQNEAQ come from the germline V gene (reference sequence). V lost 4 bases and J lost 4, with 11 bases in between. On this clone: Its antigen is still unknown.

This table comes from immunoSEQ multiplex PCR, and its TCRdb copy is limited to in-frame clones, with some not included. The sample has around 1.6 million clones; nearly 99% are singletons. Recent acute infections and vaccinations were absent in the healthy HIV-negative adult donors. Study results and limitations: It was expected that sequencing depth would affect clonotype sharing among donors.

This TCR derives from a young man in good health. Input material: naive CD4+ T cells sorted from blood. The subset denotes: CD45RA+ positively selected. The chain links TRBV7-9 to TRBJ1-5, with D perhaps matching TRBD1 (5 bases). For the CDR3, the DNA is TGTGCCAGCAGCTCGACAGCAGATAATCAGCCCCAGCATTTT. Encoded protein: CASSSTADNQPQHF.